The sequence of this TCR beta chain was determined in a study of post-analysis software for immune sequencing data (dated by TCRdb to the mid-2010s). Regarding the study in general: Disease courses on record covered relapsing-remitting, secondary progressive and progressive-relapsing multiple sclerosis, though some patients had no subtype annotation. The patient repertoires were set against eleven to twelve previously published healthy control repertoires from donors whose ages ranged from roughly 6 to 26 years. A subset of samples was prepared in parallel using single-end sample barcoding, then pooled and co-amplified after Illumina adapter ligation.

Taken from the germline V gene, the CDR1 and CDR2 loops are MNHEY and SVGAGI. The CDR3 covers 16 residues, taking in both the cysteine and the phenylalanine. The CDR3 DNA has 48 bases and is translated from base 1. To demonstrate the VDJtools post-analysis software, TCR beta repertoires were profiled from the peripheral blood of about 13 young patients with multiple sclerosis. The patients with multiple sclerosis were children and adolescents between 6 and 15 years of age. A note on this clonotype: This clone's antigen is unknown. This clone may be a read error of a much larger clone one base away.

What the study reported, not specific to this receptor: When samples were clustered directly using the F measure, samples prepared in the same batch co-clustered strongly, which prompted a batch-effect correction. The multiple sclerosis patient group was slightly younger than the control group. Roughly 5 TRBV segments, including TRBV5-6, TRBV5-1 and TRBV20-1, were significantly more frequent in patients than controls. Normalized Chao1 diversity was significantly lower in multiple sclerosis patients than controls, suggesting substantial peripheral T-cell clonal expansion.

The library was made by PCR. The sequencing machine was an Illumina HiSeq 2500. To reduce PCR and sequencing biases, unique molecular identifiers were incorporated into the TCR beta cDNA libraries. Roughly 0.5 million cDNA molecules were obtained per 1 to 10 million input T cells, so each molecule approximated one T cell. Patient libraries were prepared and sequenced with the same protocol used for the earlier healthy control dataset. Within a given batch, samples were prepared together, multiplexed and sequenced on the same HiSeq lane. Per the source publication's procedure: MIGEC was used to process the raw barcoded reads, and molecular identifier groups with only a single read were discarded before consensus assembly and CDR3 extraction. Clonotype tables were post-analysed with VDJtools, and diversity was normalized by down-sampling all datasets to the smallest sample size. In repertoire overlap clustering, CDR3 amino acid sequences, but not nucleotide sequences, were matched to correct batch-related cross-sample contamination. Clones were called with MiXCR by TCRdb after fastp trimmed the public reads at Q25, and only in-frame beta chains were retained. Rows are unified per CDR3 protein, each entry keeping the most common DNA and genes. These V and J calls derive from TCRdb rather than the authors' analysis. The sample data list hundreds of thousands of distinct CDR3 sequences, and about 27% of these were observed just once. The ten largest clones represent 0.5% to 0.6% of the sample.

Sequencing was performed on blood. This TCR was sampled from a girl aged 5 to 17 with multiple sclerosis. Recombination joined TRBV6-5 with TRBJ2-5, with an unclear D gene assignment. The DNA end lines up better with TRBJ2-7; the J call may be wrong. The nucleotides read TGTGCCAGCAGTCGCGCGACGGACCATGCCGCCAACGAGCAGTACTTC. This is translated as CASSRATDHAANEQYF.